This T cell receptor (beta chain) was captured by sequencing in a study of Ad26.COV2.S vaccination and SARS-CoV-2 variants. Study in general: COV1001, an Ad26.COV2.S trial, supplied this vaccine-arm donor.

Overall study results and limits: Recipients of vaccine and of placebo showed similar breadth of their non-spike TCR repertoires.

Germline V CDR1 and CDR2: SQVTM, ANQGSEA. The CDR3 has 17 residues. This table comes from immunoSEQ multiplex PCR, and its TCRdb copy is limited to in-frame clones, with some not included. Seen here are fewer than 800,000 clones, 80% to 90% observed once, and the top ten hold over 1.3%. The sample's treatment: some 19 received Ad26.COV2.S at low or high dose, single or two shots; roughly five received placebo; per-sample allocation not given. The study sampled participants on day 63 after the first vaccine or placebo injection. A Boston donor was an adult aged 18-55 years. About this clone itself: Antigen unknown.

The sample consisted of peripheral blood, taken in a trial of Ad26.COV2.S vaccine versus placebo. This receptor was taken from a person aged 18-60 years who received the Ad26.COV2.S COVID-19 vaccine or a placebo. The chain employs TRBV29-1 and TRBJ1-1, with 10 positions matching TRBD1. CDR3 nucleotides: TGCGGACTGTCCCGACGGGGGACAGGGGAGTATCACACTGAAGCTTTCTTT. Amino acids: CGLSRRGTGEYHTEAFF. Drawing the rest from reference TRBV29-1 and TRBJ1-1, the complete variable domain is SAVISQKPSRDICQRGTSLTIQCQVDSQVTMMFWYRQQPGQSLTLIATANQGSEATYESGFVIDKFPISRPNLTFSTLTVSNMSPEDSSIYLCGLSRRGTGEYHTEAFFGQGTRLTVV.